This T cell receptor beta chain was sequenced during a study of vaccination effects on CD4 cells after COVID-19. The overall study: Participants were vaccinated with two doses of either the BNT162b2 or mRNA-1273 vaccine.

Viral peptide pools were used in the ViraFEST assay to expand antigen-specific CD4+ T cells, and sequencing came afterward. Cells that had been cultured for 10 days were the source of isolated CD4+ T cells. All vaccine recipients tested negative for nucleocapsid antibodies and had never contracted SARS-CoV-2 infection. Details on this clone: The antigen is unknown.

Using immunoSEQ multiplex PCR, the repertoire was profiled, and TCRdb retains in-frame clones only, with some absent. Here the sample spans 60,000 to 65,000 clones, roughly 80% being singletons. Germline loops: CDR1 KGHSH, CDR2 LQKENI. The CDR3 extends over 14 amino acids. Trimming left V 3 bases short and J 0 bases short, with 7 bases between. Study outcomes and limitations: Marked contraction was observed in infection-induced and vaccine-induced clones late after vaccination.

The source material was CD4+ T cells from PBMCs cultured with HCoV-OC43 spike peptides, sampled before COVID-19 vaccination. Subset described: HCoV-OC43 spike overlapping peptide pool stimulation. The rearrangement joins TRBV18 to TRBJ2-3; D gene unclear. The source is a human donor who received a COVID-19 vaccine. Written as DNA, the CDR3 is TGTGCCAGCTCACCTAGTGCTAGCACAGATACGCAGTATTTT. Encoded protein: CASSPSASTDTQYF.